This T cell receptor (beta chain) stems from a study of blood T cell repertoires in COVID-19. Study summary: Acute-phase and convalescent COVID-19 samples originated in the United States, Italy and Spain. From T cells, B-cell-depleted T cells, or PBMCs came the material, which was cDNA or gDNA.

Seattle researchers signed up patients amid active infection and tracked them longitudinally. Authors' methods: For nucleated cells, counts were estimated from reference gene primer amplification. The table came from immunoSEQ multiplex PCR; TCRdb's copy has only in-frame clones and leaves some out. V and J calls and clone size are copied from that table; D and trimming were computed from the DNA. The sample records approximately 500,000 clones, about 91% being singletons. This CDR3 is built from 15 residues. Germline-derived CDR1 and CDR2 are SGHNT and YENEEA. V lost 4 bases, J lost 3 bases, and 12 bases lay in between.

Sequencing was performed on peripheral blood. The J gene is TRBJ2-2, the V gene TRBV11-3; TRBD2 might be the D (5 bases). The clonotype was recovered from a man younger than 35 with COVID-19, enrolled during active disease. As DNA, the CDR3 is TGTGCCAGCAGCTCCGGACTCGCTTACACCGGGGAGCTGTTTTTT. Amino acids: CASSSGLAYTGELFF. Together with reference TRBV11-3 and TRBJ2-2, the CDR3 gives the full variable domain: EAGVVQSPRYKIIEKKQPVAFWCNPISGHNTLYWYLQNLGQGPELLIRYENEEAVDDSQLPKDRFSAERLKGVDSTLKIQPAELGDSAVYLCASSSGLAYTGELFFGEGSRLTVL.